This T cell receptor (beta chain) was recorded in a study of blood T cell repertoires in COVID-19. Study information: Acute and convalescent COVID-19 specimens originated in the United States, Italy and Spain. Sources were T cells, B-cell-depleted T cells, or PBMCs; the material itself was cDNA or gDNA.

Authors' processing steps: Researchers report that nucleated cell counts were estimated from reference gene primer amplification. The method was immunoSEQ multiplex PCR; TCRdb's version includes in-frame clones alone and lacks a portion of them. The V and J calls and clone size come from that table; D and trimming were worked out from the DNA. The data contain 200,000 to 250,000 clones, roughly 92% of them singletons. V shed 4 bases, J shed 8 bases, and the junction held 11 bases outside the gene matches. The germline gives CDR1 MNHNS, CDR2 SASEGT. This CDR3 has 17 amino acids. A Seattle source enrolled patients during active infection and followed them longitudinally.

The TCR originated in a man aged 60 to 75 with COVID-19, enrolled during active disease. Source material: peripheral blood. V gene TRBV6-1 combines with J gene TRBJ2-1, with TRBD2 matching over 13 bases. CDR3 region: CASSVSPLAGGGDEQFF. The CDR3 nucleotides read TGTGCCAGCAGTGTATCCCCACTAGCGGGAGGGGGCGATGAGCAGTTCTTC.